These 28 T cell receptor beta chains originate from one sample sequenced in a study of monozygotic twins with inflammatory bowel disease. Reprocessing the 5' RACE reads, TCRdb reports a single entry for every CDR3 protein and omits DNA. The record lists fewer than 350,000 distinct CDR3 sequences, of which the ten most abundant hold 2% to 2.5%. The sample consisted of blood. The receptors originated from a human donor with ulcerative colitis or Crohn's disease, or a healthy co-twin of an affected twin (not recorded which).

The V gene is TRBV4-1, the J gene TRBJ2-7; there is no DNA to check the TCRdb D call of TRBD2. The CDR3 contains 19 residues. The germline gives CDR1 MGHRA, CDR2 YSYEKL. The CDR3 sequence: CASSQDSGTVAGERYEQYF.

Here the CDR3 reads CASSLNSGTLTGETQYF. This sequence joins TRBV7-2 and TRBJ2-5; TCRdb picks TRBD1, but there is no DNA to check that call. Germline values: CDR1 SGHTA, CDR2 FQGNSA. The CDR3 extends over 17 amino acids.

The chain carries TRBV12-3 or TRBV12-4 and TRBJ2-1. CDR3 size: 12 residues. The CDR3 sequence: CASSHETNEQFF.

The gene calls are TRBV28 and TRBJ1-5; TCRdb's assignment of TRBD1 cannot be checked, as there is no DNA. The CDR3 covers 11 residues. Germline CDR1 is MDHEN and CDR2 is SYDVKM. The CDR3 protein is CAGGGRQPQHF.

This rearrangement joins TRBV5-1 to TRBJ2-3; TCRdb's D gene call, TRBD1, goes unchecked for lack of DNA. The germline CDR1 and CDR2 sequences are SGHRS and YFSETQ. The CDR3 is 15 residues long. This chain's CDR3 is CASSLGGSVADTQYF.

The chain links TRBV20-1 to TRBJ2-7; the TCRdb call, TRBD2, lacks DNA for checking. Germline values: CDR1 DFQATT, CDR2 SNEGSKA (reference sequence). The CDR3 is made up of 14 amino acids. The chain's CDR3 is CSAAQGLAVYEQYF.

This chain connects TRBV11-2 to TRBJ2-7; the D call of TRBD2 rests on TCRdb alone, since no DNA is present to check it. Germline V gene sequence: CDR1 SGHAT, CDR2 FQNNGV. This CDR3 region has 19 residues. The CDR3 protein is CASSSRGSSGFWGSYEQYF.

The chain links TRBV18 to TRBJ2-1; lacking DNA, the TRBD2 call made by TCRdb goes unchecked. The germline gives CDR1 KGHSH, CDR2 LQKENI. This CDR3 comprises 15 residues. The CDR3 reads CASSPPLATEREQFF.

This chain uses TRBV19 with TRBJ1-5; checking the TCRdb D call of TRBD1 is not possible without DNA. Per germline, CDR1 LNHDA and CDR2 SQIVND (reference sequence). CDR3 length: 17 residues. CDR3 amino acids: CASSWYSGGMSNQPQHF.

The CDR3 loop is CASSHPGRNNEQFF. This chain uses TRBV4-1 with TRBJ2-1; TCRdb designates TRBD1, a call that cannot be tested without DNA. Germline V CDR1 and CDR2: MGHRA, YSYEKL. The CDR3 is 14 residues long.

The gene calls are TRBV6-2 or TRBV6-3 and TRBJ2-1; TCRdb gives TRBD2 as the D gene, but with no DNA this cannot be confirmed. The CDR3 loop spans 17 amino acids. Germline assignment: CDR1 MNHEY and CDR2 SVGEGT. CDR3 amino acids: CASFGTGPPRPYNEQFF.

This chain connects TRBV5-1 to TRBJ1-2; TCRdb selects TRBD1, and the lack of DNA leaves this call unchecked. The germline V gene encodes CDR1 SGHRS and CDR2 YFSETQ. The CDR3 extends over 14 amino acids. CDR3 protein: CASSAGTANYGYTF.

V is TRBV7-2 and J is TRBJ1-2. Germline values: CDR1 SGHTA, CDR2 FQGNSA. The CDR3 length is 13 residues. CDR3 in amino acids: CASSFSQTSGYTF.

The chain carries TRBV7-8 and TRBJ2-1. The CDR3 consists of 16 residues. Germline V lookup: CDR1 SGHVS, CDR2 FQNEAQ. CDR3 sequence: CASSWWTAETNNEQFF.

The rearrangement joins TRBV5-1 to TRBJ2-1; checking the TCRdb D call of TRBD2 is not possible without DNA. Germline CDR1 reads SGHRS; CDR2 reads YFSETQ. There are 16 residues in the CDR3. The CDR3 sequence is CASSLSGKSSGDERFF.

The J gene is TRBJ2-7, the V gene TRBV20-1; TCRdb outputs TRBD2, but without DNA this stays unchecked. The CDR3 length is 15 residues. CDR1 and CDR2 (germline): DFQATT, SNEGSKA (reference sequence). The CDR3 spells CSARKGGAQSYEQYF.

The genes are TRBV7-7 and TRBJ2-1; TCRdb's D call of TRBD1 is untestable without DNA. Germline CDR1 SSHAT, CDR2 FNYEAQ (reference sequence). CDR3 length equals 13 residues. The CDR3 loop is CASSFPGLNEQFF.

This chain connects TRBV3-1 to TRBJ1-5; TCRdb proposes TRBD1, but this gene call is untestable without DNA. This CDR3 comprises 13 residues. CDR1 is LGHDT, CDR2 YNNKEL, per germline (reference sequence). CDR3 region: CASSQQQGQPQHF. The variable domain in full, with the rest retrieved from reference TRBV3-1 and TRBJ1-5, is DTAVSQTPKYLVTQMGNDKSIKCEQNLGHDTMYWYKQDSKKFLKIMFSYNNKELIINETVPNRFSPKSPDKAHLNLHINSLELGDSAVYFCASSQQQGQPQHFGDGTRLSIL.

This chain joins TRBV7-9 and TRBJ1-1. The V gene's germline CDR1 is SEHNR and CDR2 FQNEAQ (reference sequence). CDR3 length: 12 amino acids. Here the CDR3 reads CASRHEGPEAFF.

This chain joins TRBV10-3 and TRBJ1-5; TCRdb's D call, TRBD1, is unchecked because there is no DNA. From germline, CDR1 is ENHRY and CDR2 SYGVKD. The CDR3 spans 14 residues. Here the CDR3 reads CAIREPGGDQPQHF.

CDR3 in amino acids: CASSPNRGGLSYEQYF. The chain recombines TRBV4-1 with TRBJ2-7; TCRdb designates TRBD1, a call that cannot be tested without DNA. Germline V gives CDR1 MGHRA, CDR2 YSYEKL. This CDR3 contains 16 residues.

The CDR3 protein is CASSQAAGGNGYTF. This chain joins TRBV14 and TRBJ1-2; the TCRdb call, TRBD1, lacks DNA for checking. This CDR3 region has 14 residues. Germline V gene data show CDR1 as SGHDN and CDR2 as FVKESK.

V gene TRBV24-1 combines with J gene TRBJ2-3; TCRdb's D gene call, TRBD1, goes unchecked for lack of DNA. CDR3 size: 13 residues. CDR1 and CDR2 (germline): KGHDR, SFDVKD. The CDR3: CATRGEGTDTQYF.

Here the CDR3 reads CSASGGGTHNYGYTF. The chain joins TRBV20-1 to TRBJ1-2; TCRdb's D gene call, TRBD1, goes unchecked for lack of DNA. Germline V lookup: CDR1 DFQATT, CDR2 SNEGSKA (reference sequence). The CDR3 extends over 15 amino acids.

The V gene is TRBV29-1, the J gene TRBJ2-2; TCRdb's assignment of TRBD2 cannot be checked, as there is no DNA. Germline loops: CDR1 SQVTM, CDR2 ANQGSEA. The CDR3 totals 15 residues. CDR3 residues: CSVELAGGHAGELFF.

V and J are TRBV20-1 and TRBJ2-5. Germline loops: CDR1 DFQATT, CDR2 SNEGSKA (reference sequence). This CDR3 spans 12 amino acids. The CDR3: CSVVAAKETQYF.

The CDR3 region is CACGLTSTDTQYF. The chain carries TRBV30 and TRBJ2-3; TCRdb gives TRBD2 as the D gene, but with no DNA this cannot be confirmed. Germline assignment: CDR1 GTSNPN and CDR2 SVGIG (reference sequence). The CDR3 length is 13 residues.

The chain joins TRBV24-1 to TRBJ2-3. The CDR3 is made up of 11 amino acids. The V gene's germline CDR1 is KGHDR and CDR2 SFDVKD. Here the CDR3 reads CATSDTDTQYF.